The rows below give T cell receptor beta chains drawn from one sample of a study of OX40 agonist ivuxolimab in advanced cancers. TCRdb's copy holds only in-frame clones and misses some; the assay was immunoSEQ multiplex PCR. Of fewer than 90,000 clones detected, roughly 88% appear once; the ten largest clones hold about 0.78%. The starting material was CD4+ or CD8+ T cells sorted from blood, obtained in a trial of the OX40 agonist ivuxolimab. Source of these receptors: an adult with an advanced solid tumor such as melanoma, head and neck, liver or kidney cancer. Both conserved end residues are part of each CDR3. The order of the fields is V gene, J gene, CDR3 protein.

>TRBV9|TRBJ2-7
CASSPQLAAYEQYF
>TRBV6-1|TRBJ2-7
CASSDSGLVLYEQYF
>TRBV5-1|TRBJ1-1
CASSLRGTEAFF
>TRBV7-2|TRBJ2-3
CASSLWGTQYF
>TRBV27|TRBJ2-5
CASSFGGGTSGRETQYF
>TRBV6-1|TRBJ2-1
CASSGGSSYNEQFF
>TRBV9|TRBJ1-4
CASSVGLDEKLFF
>TRBV7-2|TRBJ2-7
CASSSTGTDKLSTLF
>TRBV15|TRBJ1-4
CATKGGGNEKLFF
>TRBV28|TRBJ2-7
CASNTGVSEQYF
>TRBV2|TRBJ2-5
CASSSGTPETQYF
>TRBV7-2|TRBJ2-1
CASSLAARGVYNEQFF
>TRBV6-5|TRBJ1-1
CASSYSSGTTKAFF
>TRBV18|TRBJ1-5
CASSPPQTGGGNQPQHF
>TRBV19|TRBJ2-7
CASSMDSRGYEQYF
>TRBV5-4|TRBJ1-1
CASSLAQANTEAFF
>TRBV11-3|TRBJ2-7
CASSSGTHQQYF
>TRBV19|TRBJ2-1
CASRWAGHNEQFF
>TRBV9|TRBJ2-2
CASSVGGWGTGELFF
>TRBV29-1|TRBJ2-3
CSVEGRRTGTDTQYF
>TRBV20-1|TRBJ2-7
CSASDYEQYF
>TRBV21-1|TRBJ1-1
CANPLFTKENTEAFF
>TRBV10-2|TRBJ2-1
CATRIDSDSYNEQFF
>TRBV9|TRBJ2-6
CASSVDTSGANVLTF
>TRBV6-1|TRBJ2-6
CASSEFRGTSGANVLTF